Sequencing of this T cell receptor beta chain was carried out in a study of T-cell reconstitution after alpha-beta-depleted transplantation in children. Unique molecular identifiers were used to barcode this TCRbeta library. TCRdb itself ran the PCR reads through MiXCR, one entry per CDR3 protein. This sample has 500,000 to 650,000 distinct CDR3 sequences; around 10% occur once, and the top ten carry about 14%. Trimming at V came to 5 bases and at J to 2 bases, leaving 5 bases not matched to a gene. The CDR3 spans 14 residues. Germline CDR1 reads DFQATT; CDR2 reads SNEGSKA (reference sequence). The V gene is TRBV20-1, the J gene TRBJ1-2, with TRBD1 matching over 10 bases. This receptor was taken from a female patient aged 2 to 10 who had a stem cell transplant for aplastic anemia, so the T cells may come from the graft donor. This specimen was PBMCs, mostly from graft donor cells, taken 180 days after TCRalphabeta/CD19-depleted stem cell transplant. The chain's CDR3 is CSAPGTGVNYGYTF. CDR3 nucleotides: TGCAGTGCTCCTGGGACAGGGGTGAACTATGGCTACACCTTC.